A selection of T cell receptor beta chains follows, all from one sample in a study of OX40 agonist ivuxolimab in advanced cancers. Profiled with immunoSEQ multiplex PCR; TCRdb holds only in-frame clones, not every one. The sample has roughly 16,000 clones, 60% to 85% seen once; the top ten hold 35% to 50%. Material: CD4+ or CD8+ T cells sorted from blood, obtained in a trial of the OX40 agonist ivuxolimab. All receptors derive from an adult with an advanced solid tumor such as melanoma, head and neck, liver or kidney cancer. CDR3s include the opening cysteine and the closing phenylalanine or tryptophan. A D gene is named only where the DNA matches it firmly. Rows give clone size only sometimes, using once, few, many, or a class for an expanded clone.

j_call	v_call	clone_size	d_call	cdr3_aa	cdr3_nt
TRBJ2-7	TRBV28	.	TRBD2	CASSFLIAGGYEQYF	TGTGCCAGCAGTTTCCTTATAGCGGGAGGGTACGAGCAGTACTTC
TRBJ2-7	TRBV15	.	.	CATSGNSYEQYF	TGTGCCACCAGCGGAAACTCTTACGAGCAGTACTTC
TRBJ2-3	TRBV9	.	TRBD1	CASSVEQGFLDTQYF	TGTGCCAGCAGCGTAGAACAGGGGTTTCTCGATACGCAGTATTTT
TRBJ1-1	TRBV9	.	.	CASTTGGDTEAFF	TGTGCCAGCACCACGGGGGGGGACACTGAAGCTTTCTTT
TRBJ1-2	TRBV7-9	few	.	CASSGPPGAGYGYTF	TGTGCCAGCAGCGGCCCCCCAGGGGCGGGCTATGGCTACACCTTC
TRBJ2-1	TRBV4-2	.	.	CASSQDPRGYNEQFF	TGTGCCAGCAGCCAAGATCCCCGGGGCTACAATGAGCAGTTCTTC
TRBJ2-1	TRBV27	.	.	CASRPRLGENNEQFF	TGTGCCAGCAGACCCCGACTAGGAGAAAACAATGAGCAGTTCTTC
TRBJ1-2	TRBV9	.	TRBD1	CASSVNRDSDYGYTF	TGTGCCAGCAGCGTTAACCGGGACAGCGACTATGGCTACACCTTC
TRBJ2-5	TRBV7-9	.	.	CASRGAAQETQYF	TGTGCCAGCAGGGGGGCCGCCCAAGAGACCCAGTACTTC
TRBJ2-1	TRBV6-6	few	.	CASRRPPFEQFF	TGTGCCAGCAGGAGACCGCCATTTGAGCAGTTCTTC
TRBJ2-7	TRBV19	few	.	CASSPQGHEQYF	TGTGCCAGTAGTCCCCAGGGCCACGAGCAGTACTTC
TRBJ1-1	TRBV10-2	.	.	CASSESIAARAEAFF	TGCGCCAGCAGTGAGTCGATTGCGGCTAGGGCTGAAGCTTTCTTT
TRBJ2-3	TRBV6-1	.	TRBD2	CASSEHFSGTSGIDTQYF	TGTGCCAGCAGTGAACACTTTTCGGGGACTAGCGGGATAGATACGCAGTATTTT
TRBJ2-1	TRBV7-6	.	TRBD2	CASSTRGLAAYNEQFF	TGTGCCAGCAGCACGAGAGGACTAGCGGCCTACAATGAGCAGTTCTTC
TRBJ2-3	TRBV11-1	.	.	CASSPLSTDTQYF	TGTGCCAGCAGCCCTCTTAGCACAGATACGCAGTATTTT
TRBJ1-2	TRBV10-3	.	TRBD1	CAIRSGQGDGYTF	TGTGCCATCAGGTCGGGACAGGGGGACGGCTACACCTTC
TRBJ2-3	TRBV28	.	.	CASSLGEVHNVF	TGTGCCAGCAGTTTAGGGGAGGTTCATAATGTTTTT
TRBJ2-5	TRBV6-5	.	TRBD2	CASSYSTSGSLYF	TGTGCCAGCAGTTACTCAACTAGCGGGTCCTTGTACTTC
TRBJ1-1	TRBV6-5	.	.	CASSYGILAFF	TGTGCCAGCAGTTACGGAATCTTGGCTTTCTTT
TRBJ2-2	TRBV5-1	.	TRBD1	CASSLAQGAVGELFF	TGCGCCAGCAGCTTGGCTCAGGGGGCCGTCGGGGAGCTGTTTTTT
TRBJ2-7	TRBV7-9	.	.	CASSTGPALTYEQYF	TGTGCCAGCAGCACGGGACCAGCGCTGACCTACGAGCAGTACTTC
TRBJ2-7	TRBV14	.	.	CASSQTGIFSYEQYF	TGTGCCAGCAGCCAAACCGGGATATTCTCCTACGAGCAGTACTTC
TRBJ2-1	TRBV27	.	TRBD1	CASSLTGGLNNEQFF	TGTGCCAGCAGTCTCACAGGGGGCTTAAACAATGAGCAGTTCTTC
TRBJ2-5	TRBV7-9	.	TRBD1	CASSLGTGGLETQYF	TGTGCCAGCAGCTTAGGGACAGGGGGATTAGAGACCCAGTACTTC
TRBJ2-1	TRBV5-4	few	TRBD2	CASSLGGLAGGGEQFF	TGTGCCAGCAGCTTGGGGGGACTAGCGGGAGGAGGTGAGCAGTTCTTC
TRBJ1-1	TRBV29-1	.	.	CSVVRATPNTEAFF	TGCAGCGTTGTCCGGGCAACTCCGAACACTGAAGCTTTCTTT